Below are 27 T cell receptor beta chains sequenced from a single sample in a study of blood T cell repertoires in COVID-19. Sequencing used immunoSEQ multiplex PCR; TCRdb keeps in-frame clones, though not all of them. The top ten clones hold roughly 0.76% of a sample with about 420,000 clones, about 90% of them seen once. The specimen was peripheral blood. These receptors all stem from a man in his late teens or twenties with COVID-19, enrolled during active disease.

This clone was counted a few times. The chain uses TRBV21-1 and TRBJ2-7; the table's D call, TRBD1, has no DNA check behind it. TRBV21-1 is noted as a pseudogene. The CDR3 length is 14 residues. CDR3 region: CASSKIEGAYEQYF. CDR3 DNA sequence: TGTGCCAGCAGCAAAATCGAGGGGGCCTACGAGCAGTACTTC.

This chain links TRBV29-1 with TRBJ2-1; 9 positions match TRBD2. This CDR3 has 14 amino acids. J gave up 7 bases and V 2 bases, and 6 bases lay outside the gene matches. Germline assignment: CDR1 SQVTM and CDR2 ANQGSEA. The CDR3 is CSVELRLAANEQFF. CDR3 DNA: TGCAGCGTTGAACTGCGACTAGCGGCAAATGAGCAGTTCTTC.

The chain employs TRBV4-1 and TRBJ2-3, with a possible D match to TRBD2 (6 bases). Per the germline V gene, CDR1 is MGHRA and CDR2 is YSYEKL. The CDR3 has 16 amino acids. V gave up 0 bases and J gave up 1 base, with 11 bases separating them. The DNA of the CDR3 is TGCGCCAGCAGCCAAGATATGGCTAGCGGCACAGATACGCAGTATTTT. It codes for CASSQDMASGTDTQYF.

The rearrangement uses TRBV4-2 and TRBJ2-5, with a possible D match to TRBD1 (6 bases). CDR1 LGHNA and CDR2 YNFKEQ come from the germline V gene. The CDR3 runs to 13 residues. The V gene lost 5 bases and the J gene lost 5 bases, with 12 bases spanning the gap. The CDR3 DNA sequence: TGTGCCAGCAGCGGGAGACAGGAGGAGACCCAGTACTTC. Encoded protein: CASSGRQEETQYF.

The CDR3 here is CASSQPSGDSYEQYF. CDR3 coding DNA: TGTGCCAGCAGCCAACCTAGCGGGGACTCCTACGAGCAGTACTTC. V gene TRBV4-2 combines with J gene TRBJ2-7; 9 bases agree with TRBD2. The trim removed 2 bases at V and 0 bases at J, leaving 2 bases unmatched. The CDR3 is made up of 15 amino acids. Germline CDR1 reads LGHNA; CDR2 reads YNFKEQ.

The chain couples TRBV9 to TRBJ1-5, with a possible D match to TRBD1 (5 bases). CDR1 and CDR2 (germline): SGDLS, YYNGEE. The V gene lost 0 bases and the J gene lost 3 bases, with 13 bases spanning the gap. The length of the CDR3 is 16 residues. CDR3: CASSVGPGGTNQPQHF. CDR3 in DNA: TGTGCCAGCAGCGTAGGTCCGGGGGGGACCAATCAGCCCCAGCATTTT.

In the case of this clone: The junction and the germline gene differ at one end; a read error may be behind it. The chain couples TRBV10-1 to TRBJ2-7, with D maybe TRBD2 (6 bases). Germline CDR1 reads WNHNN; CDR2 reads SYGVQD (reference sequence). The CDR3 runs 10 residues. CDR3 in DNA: TGCGCCAGCAGTGAGTGGGGACTGTATTTC. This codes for CASSEWGLYF.

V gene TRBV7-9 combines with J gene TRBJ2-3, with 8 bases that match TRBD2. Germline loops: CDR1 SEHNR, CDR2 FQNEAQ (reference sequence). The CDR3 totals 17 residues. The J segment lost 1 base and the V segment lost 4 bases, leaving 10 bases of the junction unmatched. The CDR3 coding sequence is TGTGCCAGCAGCTCAGCTCCGGGACTAGGGGGCACAGATACGCAGTATTTT. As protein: CASSSAPGLGGTDTQYF. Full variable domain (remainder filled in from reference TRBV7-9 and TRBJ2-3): DTGVSQNPRHKITKRGQNVTFRCDPISEHNRLYWYRQTLGQGPEFLTYFQNEAQLEKSRLLSDRFSAERPKGSFSTLEIQRTEQGDSAMYLCASSSAPGLGGTDTQYFGPGTRLTVL.

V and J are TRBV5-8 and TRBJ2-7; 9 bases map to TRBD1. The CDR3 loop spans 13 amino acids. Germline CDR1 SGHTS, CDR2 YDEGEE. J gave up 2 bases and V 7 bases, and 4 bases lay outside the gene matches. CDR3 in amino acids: CASRQGGTYEQYF. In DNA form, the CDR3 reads TGTGCCAGCCGACAGGGGGGGACCTACGAGCAGTACTTC.

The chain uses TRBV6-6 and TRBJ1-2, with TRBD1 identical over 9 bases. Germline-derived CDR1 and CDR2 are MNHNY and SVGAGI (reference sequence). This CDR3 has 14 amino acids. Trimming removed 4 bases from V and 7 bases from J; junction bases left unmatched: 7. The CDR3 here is CASSSRTGEGGYTF. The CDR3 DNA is TGTGCCAGCAGTTCCCGGACAGGGGAGGGTGGCTACACCTTC.

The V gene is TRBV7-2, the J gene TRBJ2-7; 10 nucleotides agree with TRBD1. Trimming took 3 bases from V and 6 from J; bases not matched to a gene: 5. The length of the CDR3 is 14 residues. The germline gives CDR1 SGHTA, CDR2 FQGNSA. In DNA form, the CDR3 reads TGTGCCAGCAGCTTGTACGGGGACAGGGGCGAGCAGTACTTC. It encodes CASSLYGDRGEQYF.

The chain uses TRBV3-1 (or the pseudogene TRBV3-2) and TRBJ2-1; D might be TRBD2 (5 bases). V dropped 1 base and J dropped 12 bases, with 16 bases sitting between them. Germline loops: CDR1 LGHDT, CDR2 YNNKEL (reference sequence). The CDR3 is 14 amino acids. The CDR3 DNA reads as TGTGCCAGCAGCCAAGCAAGCGGCCTCGTCCGGCAGTTCTTC. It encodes CASSQASGLVRQFF.

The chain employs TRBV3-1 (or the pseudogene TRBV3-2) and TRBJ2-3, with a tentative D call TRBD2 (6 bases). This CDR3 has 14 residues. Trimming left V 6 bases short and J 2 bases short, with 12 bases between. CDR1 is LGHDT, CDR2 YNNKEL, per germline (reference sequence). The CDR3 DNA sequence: TGTGCCAGCAGTCCTTGGGGGGACACAGATACGCAGTATTTT. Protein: CASSPWGDTDTQYF.

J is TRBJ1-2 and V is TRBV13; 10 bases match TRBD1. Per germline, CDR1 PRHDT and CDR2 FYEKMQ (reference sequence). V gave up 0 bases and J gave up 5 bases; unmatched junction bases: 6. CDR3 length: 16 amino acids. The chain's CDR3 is CASSLGGTGVVYGYTF. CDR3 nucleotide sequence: TGTGCCAGCAGCTTAGGCGGGACAGGGGTTGTGTATGGCTACACCTTC.

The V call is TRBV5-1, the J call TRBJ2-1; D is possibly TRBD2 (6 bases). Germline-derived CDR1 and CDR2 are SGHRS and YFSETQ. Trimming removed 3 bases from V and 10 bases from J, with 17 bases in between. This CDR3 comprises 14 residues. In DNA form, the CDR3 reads TGCGCCAGCAGCTCCTTAGCCCTGGGAGGCGAGCAGTTCTTC. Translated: CASSSLALGGEQFF. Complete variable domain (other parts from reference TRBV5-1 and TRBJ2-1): KAGVTQTPRYLIKTRGQQVTLSCSPISGHRSVSWYQQTPGQGLQFLFEYFSETQRNKGNFPGRFSGRQFSNSRSEMNVSTLELGDSALYLCASSSLALGGEQFFGPGTRLTVL.

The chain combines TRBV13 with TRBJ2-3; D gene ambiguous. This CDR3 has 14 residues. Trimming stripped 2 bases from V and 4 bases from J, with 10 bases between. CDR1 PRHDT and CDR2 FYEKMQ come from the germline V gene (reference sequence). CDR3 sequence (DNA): TGTGCCAGCAGCTTAAAAGGCAGGTCAGATACGCAGTATTTT. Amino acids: CASSLKGRSDTQYF.

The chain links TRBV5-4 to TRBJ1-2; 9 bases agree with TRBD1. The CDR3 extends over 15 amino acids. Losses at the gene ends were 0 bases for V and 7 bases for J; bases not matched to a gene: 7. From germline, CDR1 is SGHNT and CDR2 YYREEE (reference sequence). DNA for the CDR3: TGTGCCAGCAGCTTGGCGTCGGGACAGGGAGGTGGCTACACCTTC. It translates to CASSLASGQGGGYTF.

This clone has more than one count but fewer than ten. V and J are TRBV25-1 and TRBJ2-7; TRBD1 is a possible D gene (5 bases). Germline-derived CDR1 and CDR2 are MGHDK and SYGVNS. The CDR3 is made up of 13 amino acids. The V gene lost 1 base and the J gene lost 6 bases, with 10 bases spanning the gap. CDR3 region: CASSEWWTSEQYF. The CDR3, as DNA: TGTGCCAGCAGTGAATGGTGGACATCCGAGCAGTACTTC.

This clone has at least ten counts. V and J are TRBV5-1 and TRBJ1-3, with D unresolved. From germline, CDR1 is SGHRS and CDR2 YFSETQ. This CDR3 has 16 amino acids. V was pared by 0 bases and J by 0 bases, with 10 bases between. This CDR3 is CASSLAGDSSGNTIYF. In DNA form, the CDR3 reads TGCGCCAGCAGCTTGGCCGGGGATAGCTCTGGAAACACCATATATTTT.

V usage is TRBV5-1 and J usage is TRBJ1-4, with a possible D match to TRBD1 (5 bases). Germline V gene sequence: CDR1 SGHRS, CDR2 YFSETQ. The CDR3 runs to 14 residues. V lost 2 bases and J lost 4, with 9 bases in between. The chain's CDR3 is CASSLRGGNEKLFF. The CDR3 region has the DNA TGCGCCAGCAGCTTACGCGGGGGTAATGAAAAACTGTTTTTT.

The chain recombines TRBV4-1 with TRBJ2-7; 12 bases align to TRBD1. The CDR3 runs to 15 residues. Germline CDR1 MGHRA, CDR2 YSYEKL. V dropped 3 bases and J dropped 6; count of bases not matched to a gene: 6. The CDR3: CASSQTGQGAPEQYF. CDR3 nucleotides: TGCGCCAGCAGCCAGACGGGACAGGGGGCGCCCGAGCAGTACTTC.

The DNA for the CDR3 is TGTGCCAGCAGTCCATCCGGGACTAGCGGGAGATTGTCCTACAATGAGCAGTTCTTC. It encodes CASSPSGTSGRLSYNEQFF. This chain connects TRBV27 to TRBJ2-1; 14 bases fit TRBD2. The trim removed 5 bases at V and 1 base at J, leaving 10 bases unmatched. This CDR3 has 19 amino acids. Germline loops: CDR1 MNHEY, CDR2 SMNVEV (reference sequence).

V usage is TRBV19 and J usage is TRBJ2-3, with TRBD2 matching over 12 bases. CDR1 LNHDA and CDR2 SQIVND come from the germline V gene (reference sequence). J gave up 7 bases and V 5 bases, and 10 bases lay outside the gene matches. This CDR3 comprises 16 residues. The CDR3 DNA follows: TGTGCCAGTAGTTTTCTAGCGGGGGGGGCATTAAATACGCAGTATTTT. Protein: CASSFLAGGALNTQYF.

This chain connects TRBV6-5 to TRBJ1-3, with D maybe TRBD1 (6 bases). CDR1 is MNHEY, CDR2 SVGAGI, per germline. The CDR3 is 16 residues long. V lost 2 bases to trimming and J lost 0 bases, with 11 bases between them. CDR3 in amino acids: CASSYGQPDSGNTIYF. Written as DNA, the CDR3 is TGTGCCAGCAGTTACGGACAGCCGGACTCTGGAAACACCATATATTTT.

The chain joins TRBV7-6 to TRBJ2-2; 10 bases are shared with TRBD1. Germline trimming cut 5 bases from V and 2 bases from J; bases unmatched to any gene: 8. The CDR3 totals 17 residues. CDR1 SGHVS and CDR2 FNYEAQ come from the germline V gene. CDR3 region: CASSGPDRGPNTGELFF. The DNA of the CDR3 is TGTGCCAGCAGCGGACCAGACAGGGGGCCCAACACCGGGGAGCTGTTTTTT.

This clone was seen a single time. The CDR3 DNA reads TGTGCCAGTAGTTTGGCAATAAATCAGCCCCAGCATTTT. This translates into CASSLAINQPQHF. The chain uses TRBV19 and TRBJ1-5; no reliable D call. The V gene lost 5 bases and the J gene lost 4 bases, with 9 bases spanning the gap. Germline V gene data show CDR1 as LNHDA and CDR2 as SQIVND (reference sequence). The CDR3 has 13 amino acids.

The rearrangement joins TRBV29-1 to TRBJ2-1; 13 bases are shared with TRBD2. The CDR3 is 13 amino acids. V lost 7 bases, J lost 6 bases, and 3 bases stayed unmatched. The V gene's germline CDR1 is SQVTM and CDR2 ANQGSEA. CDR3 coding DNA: TGCAGCGGGACTAGCGGGAGCCTCAATGAGCAGTTCTTC. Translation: CSGTSGSLNEQFF.